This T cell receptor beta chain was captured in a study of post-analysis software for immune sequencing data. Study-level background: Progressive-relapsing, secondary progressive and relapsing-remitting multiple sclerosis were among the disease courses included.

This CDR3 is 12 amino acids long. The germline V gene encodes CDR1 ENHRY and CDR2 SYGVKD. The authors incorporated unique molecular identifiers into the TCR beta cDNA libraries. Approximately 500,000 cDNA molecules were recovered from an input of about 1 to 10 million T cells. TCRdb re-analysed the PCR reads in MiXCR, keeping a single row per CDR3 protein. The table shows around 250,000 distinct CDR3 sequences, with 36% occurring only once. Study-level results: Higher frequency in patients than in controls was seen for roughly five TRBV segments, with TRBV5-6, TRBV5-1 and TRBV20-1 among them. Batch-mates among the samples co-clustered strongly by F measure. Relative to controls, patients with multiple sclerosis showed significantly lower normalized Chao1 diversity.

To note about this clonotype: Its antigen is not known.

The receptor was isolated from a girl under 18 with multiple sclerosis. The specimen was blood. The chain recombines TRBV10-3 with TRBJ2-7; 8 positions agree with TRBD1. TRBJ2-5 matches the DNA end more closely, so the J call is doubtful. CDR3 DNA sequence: TGTGCCATCCAGGGGGCGGGAGAGACCCAGTACTTC. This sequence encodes CAIQGAGETQYF.